This entry lists 20 T cell receptor beta chains sequenced from one sample in a study of T cells in Graves' hyperthyroidism and ophthalmopathy. RNA transcripts gave rise to amplified TCR beta CDR3 regions. First-round RT-PCR of the TCR CDR3 relied on the HTBI primer set. TCRdb passed the multiplex PCR reads through MiXCR, listing each CDR3 protein once. In the table there are 300,000 to 350,000 distinct CDR3 sequences, about 20% of which are singletons. Sequencing used blood. These receptors all come from a woman aged 45-65 years with Graves' hyperthyroidism.

The chain recombines TRBV5-1 with TRBJ1-1; TRBD1 matches at 8 bases. The CDR3 contains 13 residues. Per germline, CDR1 SGHRS and CDR2 YFSETQ. Trimming removed 4 bases from V and 4 bases from J; junction bases left unmatched: 3. The chain's CDR3 is CASSKGQGTEAFF. CDR3 DNA: TGCGCCAGCAGCAAAGGACAGGGCACTGAAGCTTTCTTT.

This clonotype occurred a few times. The chain carries TRBV5-4 and TRBJ2-3; D perhaps matches TRBD2 (7 bases). The CDR3 has 17 residues. V was pared by 4 bases and J by 0 bases, with 18 bases between. Germline V gene lookup returns CDR1 SGHNT and CDR2 YYREEE (reference sequence). CDR3 protein: CASSGGAGARSTDTQYF. CDR3 sequence (DNA): TGTGCCAGCAGCGGGGGGGCAGGGGCGCGAAGCACAGATACGCAGTATTTT.

The V and J genes are TRBV6-1 and TRBJ2-7; D might be TRBD1 or TRBD2, each matching 5 bases. Germline CDR1 is MNHNS and CDR2 is SASEGT. This CDR3 has 13 amino acids. Deletions cut 7 bases from V and 4 bases from J, with 14 bases between. The CDR3 nucleotides read TGTGCCAGCACCCGAAGGGACCAATACGAGCAGTACTTC. As protein: CASTRRDQYEQYF.

The chain employs TRBV5-6 and TRBJ1-2, with TRBD1 as a possible D gene (5 bases). The CDR3 spans 14 residues. The germline V and J ends were trimmed by 2 bases and 2 bases, with 10 bases remaining between them. The germline V gene has CDR1 SGHDT and CDR2 YYEEEE. CDR3 sequence: CASSLGAVNYGYTF. The DNA of the CDR3 is TGTGCCAGCAGCTTAGGGGCGGTCAACTATGGCTACACCTTC.

The rearrangement joins TRBV6-5 to TRBJ1-2; D not certain. Germline assignment: CDR1 MNHEY and CDR2 SVGAGI. V was cut by 2 bases and J by 8 bases, with 9 bases left in between. This CDR3 region has 12 residues. CDR3 in DNA: TGTGCCAGCAGTTACCCCTCTGGCGGCTACACCTTC. It codes for CASSYPSGGYTF.

The genes are TRBV12-3 or TRBV12-4 and TRBJ2-1, with no clear D. This CDR3 has 14 amino acids. With 3 bases removed from V and 4 bases from J, the gap between germline ends came to 10 bases. The CDR3 loop is CASSFLLGYNEQFF. The CDR3 DNA reads TGTGCCAGCAGTTTTCTATTGGGGTACAATGAGCAGTTCTTC.

This clonotype appeared many times. V gene TRBV11-2 combines with J gene TRBJ1-5; D is unresolved. Trimming shortened V by 1 base and J by 0 bases, and 7 bases separated the two germline ends. CDR3 length: 15 residues. The germline V gene encodes CDR1 SGHAT and CDR2 FQNNGV. For the CDR3, the DNA is TGTGCCAGCAGCTTAGGGCCGTATAGCAATCAGCCCCAGCATTTT. It translates to CASSLGPYSNQPQHF.

This clonotype was seen more than once but under ten times. The V and J genes are TRBV7-8 and TRBJ2-6, with D unresolved. Trimming took off 4 bases at V and 2 bases at J, with 15 bases between the two ends. The germline gives CDR1 SGHVS, CDR2 FQNEAQ. The CDR3 contains 17 residues. The CDR3 spells CASSSPGHLPGANVLTF. CDR3 nucleotide sequence: TGTGCCAGCAGCTCACCGGGTCACCTACCTGGGGCCAACGTCCTGACTTTC.

This rearrangement joins TRBV3-1 to TRBJ1-6; D is perhaps TRBD1 (6 bases). This CDR3 region has 16 residues. Trimming pared 8 bases from V and 3 bases from J, leaving 17 bases between. Germline loops: CDR1 LGHDT, CDR2 YNNKEL (reference sequence). DNA of the CDR3: TGTGCCAGCGCGGGACTTGTAGGGGGCTATAATTCACCCCTCCACTTT. It translates to CASAGLVGGYNSPLHF.

This clonotype appeared once. A read error may explain this, as a much larger clone is one base away. The chain is built from TRBV30 and TRBJ1-4; D is uncertain. CDR1 GTSNPN and CDR2 SVGIG come from the germline V gene (reference sequence). Between the trimmed V and J ends, which lost 0 bases and 3 bases, there was a span of 14 bases. The CDR3 runs 16 residues. The CDR3 DNA follows: TGTGCCTGGAGTGTGAAATCAATTGCAGCTAATGAAAAACTGTTTTTT. Translation: CAWSVKSIAANEKLFF.

The rearrangement joins TRBV9 to TRBJ2-1; the D gene could be TRBD1 or TRBD2 (5 bases each). From germline, CDR1 is SGDLS and CDR2 YYNGEE. Trimming stripped 0 bases from V and 2 bases from J, with 9 bases between. The CDR3 is made up of 15 amino acids. Written as DNA, the CDR3 is TGTGCCAGCAGCGTAGATGGGACGGCCTACAATGAGCAGTTCTTC. Translating gives CASSVDGTAYNEQFF.

There are a few counts of this clonotype. The chain combines TRBV2 with TRBJ1-4, with D unclear. The V gene's germline CDR1 is SNHLY and CDR2 FYNNEI. Trimming shortened V by 3 bases and J by 7 bases, and 18 bases separated the two germline ends. CDR3 size: 16 residues. CDR3 in DNA: TGTGCCAGCAGTGATATGGTGGTAGGGTGGAGTGAAAAACTGTTTTTT. Encoded protein: CASSDMVVGWSEKLFF.

The chain uses TRBV11-1 and TRBJ2-4; D perhaps matches TRBD2 (6 bases). The CDR3 runs 14 residues. CDR1 and CDR2 from the germline V gene are SGHAT and FQDESV (reference sequence). Trimming stripped 5 bases from V and 5 bases from J, with 13 bases between. CDR3: CASSDGGTQNIQYF. The CDR3 DNA follows: TGTGCCAGCAGCGACGGCGGGACGCAAAACATTCAGTACTTC.

The chain has TRBV20-1 and TRBJ1-6, with unresolved D. V lost 4 bases and J 7 bases, leaving 14 bases between the germline ends. This CDR3 has 14 amino acids. Germline values: CDR1 DFQATT, CDR2 SNEGSKA (reference sequence). The CDR3 loop reads CSAIKGPPNSPLHF. CDR3 nucleotides: TGCAGTGCTATAAAGGGCCCCCCGAATTCACCCCTCCACTTT.

The chain joins TRBV6-2 or TRBV6-3 to TRBJ2-6; D is unclear. The CDR3 consists of 16 residues. Germline V gives CDR1 MNHEY, CDR2 SVGEGT. V was shortened by 2 bases and J by 3 bases, with 11 bases between the two germline ends. As DNA, the CDR3 is TGTGCCAGCAGTTACGTCAGGTTCGGTGGGGCCAACGTCCTGACTTTC. It translates to CASSYVRFGGANVLTF.

This clonotype was counted only a few times. The chain combines TRBV6-2 or TRBV6-3 with TRBJ2-2; TRBD1 aligns across 9 bases. Trimming removed 7 bases from V and 5 bases from J; junction bases left unmatched: 14. Germline loops: CDR1 MNHEY, CDR2 SVGEGT. The CDR3 sequence is 17 residues long. CDR3: CASKSEWTGAYTGELFF. For the CDR3, the DNA is TGTGCCAGCAAATCGGAATGGACAGGGGCGTATACCGGGGAGCTGTTTTTT.

Comment on this clonotype: This may arise from a read error, as a much more abundant clone is one base away. The gene calls are TRBV3-1 and TRBJ1-2; 11 bases are shared with TRBD1. Trimming took 4 bases from V and 0 from J; bases not matched to a gene: 7. CDR3 length equals 17 residues. Germline V CDR1 and CDR2: LGHDT, YNNKEL (reference sequence). The CDR3 spells CASSPGTGGITNYGYTF. The CDR3 region has the DNA TGTGCCAGCAGCCCAGGGACAGGGGGAATCACTAACTATGGCTACACCTTC.

There are many counts of this clonotype. The gene calls are TRBV7-2 and TRBJ2-3; a weak D match, TRBD2 (5 bases). Germline V gives CDR1 SGHTA, CDR2 FQGNSA. V lost 3 bases to trimming and J lost 5 bases, with 12 bases between them. The CDR3 extends over 14 amino acids. CDR3 protein: CASSFEGSQDTQYF. The DNA of the CDR3 is TGTGCCAGCAGCTTTGAGGGTTCACAAGATACGCAGTATTTT.

This clonotype was found many times. This chain uses TRBV11-2 with TRBJ2-3, with 7 bases matching TRBD1. CDR3 length equals 15 residues. Germline lookup yields CDR1 SGHAT and CDR2 FQNNGV. J gave up 0 bases and V 3 bases, and 3 bases lay outside the gene matches. CDR3 DNA sequence: TGTGCCAGCAGCTTCACAGGGGATAGCACAGATACGCAGTATTTT. Its protein product is CASSFTGDSTDTQYF.

Many counts were recorded for this clonotype. This CDR3 reads CASGGETALNTEAFF. The CDR3 coding sequence is TGTGCCAGCGGGGGGGAAACAGCGTTAAACACTGAAGCTTTCTTT. The V and J genes are TRBV6-1 and TRBJ1-1, with D perhaps TRBD1 (5 bases). Trimming took 8 bases from V and 2 from J, leaving 18 bases between them. This CDR3 has 15 residues. Germline loops: CDR1 MNHNS, CDR2 SASEGT.